This T cell receptor (beta chain) was recorded in a study of technical replicates of blood from a few donors. The germline CDR1 and CDR2 sequences are SGHRS and YFSETQ. The CDR3 extends over 14 amino acids. Trimming took 2 bases from V and 5 from J; bases not matched to a gene: 0. Clones were sequenced by immunoSEQ multiplex PCR, and TCRdb holds only the in-frame ones, with some missing. The profile covers more than 65,000 clones, with more than 85% appearing a single time and about 0.39% taken by the ten largest. The gene calls are TRBV5-1 and TRBJ2-2, with TRBD2 matching 10 bases. The sequenced sample was T cells isolated from PBMCs. The sequence was collected from a human donor in good health. The CDR3: CASSFSGRTGELFF. DNA for the CDR3: TGCGCCAGCAGCTTTAGCGGGAGGACCGGGGAGCTGTTTTTT. Full variable domain (missing parts from reference TRBV5-1 and TRBJ2-2): KAGVTQTPRYLIKTRGQQVTLSCSPISGHRSVSWYQQTPGQGLQFLFEYFSETQRNKGNFPGRFSGRQFSNSRSEMNVSTLELGDSALYLCASSFSGRTGELFFGEGSRLTVL.